The 14 T cell receptor beta chains given below trace back to one sample, sequenced in a study of shared clonotypes between healthy human individuals. The protocol was immunoSEQ multiplex PCR, while the TCRdb copy is restricted to in-frame clones and leaves out a portion. The sample records around 2.5 million clones, 93% being singletons. The sequencing sample was made of naive CD4+ T cells from PBMCs. Subset here: CD45RA+ positively selected. The source of these receptors is a man between 18 and 35 years old in good health. Some clones in this sample may be carry-over from other donors' samples.

The sample holds one count of this clone. V and J are TRBV28 and TRBJ2-7, with TRBD2 identical over 11 bases. The germline gives CDR1 MDHEN, CDR2 SYDVKM. The CDR3 length is 15 residues. The V segment lost 6 bases and the J segment 1 base; nucleotides outside the gene matches: 5. The CDR3 is CASSTTSGGSYEQYF. In DNA, the CDR3 is TGTGCCAGCAGCACCACTAGCGGGGGTTCCTACGAGCAGTACTTC.

The chain carries TRBV28 and TRBJ2-3; no firm D call. V was clipped by 1 base and J by 3 bases, with 14 bases between them. CDR1 is MDHEN and CDR2 is SYDVKM in the germline V gene. The CDR3 runs to 16 residues. Written as DNA, the CDR3 is TGTGCCAGCAGTTTATCCTCTTTATGGGCTACAGATACGCAGTATTTT. Its translation is CASSLSSLWATDTQYF.

The J gene is TRBJ2-2, the V gene TRBV7-8; TRBD2 aligns across 7 bases. Looked up from germline, CDR1 is SGHVS and CDR2 is FQNEAQ. Trimming at V came to 5 bases and at J to 5 bases, leaving 8 bases not matched to a gene. This CDR3 is built from 15 residues. For the CDR3, the DNA is TGTGCCAGCAGCCCGGCGGGGGAAGGGACCGGGGAGCTGTTTTTT. This codes for CASSPAGEGTGELFF.

The chain joins TRBV5-1 to TRBJ2-3; 7 bases match TRBD2. Germline V CDR1 and CDR2: SGHRS, YFSETQ. Trimming cost V 2 bases and J 8 bases; bases outside gene matches: 11. This CDR3 has 15 amino acids. Here the CDR3 DNA reads TGCGCCAGCAGCTTCGGGGCCACGGGAGGAGGTACGCAGTATTTT. Translating gives CASSFGATGGGTQYF. The full variable domain, in which reference TRBV5-1 and TRBJ2-3 provide the parts outside the CDR3, is KAGVTQTPRYLIKTRGQQVTLSCSPISGHRSVSWYQQTPGQGLQFLFEYFSETQRNKGNFPGRFSGRQFSNSRSEMNVSTLELGDSALYLCASSFGATGGGTQYFGPGTRLTVL.

J is TRBJ1-3 and V is TRBV9, with D possibly TRBD1 on 6 matching bases. Between the trimmed V and J ends, which lost 3 bases and 6 bases, there was a span of 13 bases. The CDR3 is 14 amino acids. Per germline, CDR1 SGDLS and CDR2 YYNGEE. The CDR3 is CASSAVGQQNTIYF. CDR3 DNA: TGTGCCAGCAGCGCGGTTGGACAGCAAAACACCATATATTTT.

The chain recombines TRBV6-1 with TRBJ2-7, with 11 bases matching TRBD2. The V and J ends lost 1 base and 3 bases, in that order; junction bases with no gene match: 2. The CDR3 totals 15 residues. The germline CDR1 and CDR2 sequences are MNHNS and SASEGT. CDR3 in DNA: TGTGCCAGCAGTGAAGGCGGGACTAGCGGCTACGAGCAGTACTTC. It codes for CASSEGGTSGYEQYF.

The chain joins TRBV28 to TRBJ2-1; the match to TRBD1 covers 11 bases. The CDR3 has 16 amino acids. Germline V gene sequence: CDR1 MDHEN, CDR2 SYDVKM. V trimming: 7 bases; J trimming: 0 bases; junction bases outside the gene matches: 5. The CDR3 region has the DNA TGTGCCAGCACCGGACAGGGGGCGAGCTCCTACAATGAGCAGTTCTTC. Protein sequence: CASTGQGASSYNEQFF.

The chain combines TRBV7-8 with TRBJ2-7; the match to TRBD1 covers 8 bases. The trim removed 3 bases at V and 6 bases at J, leaving 1 base unmatched. The germline V gene has CDR1 SGHVS and CDR2 FQNEAQ. This CDR3 has 12 amino acids. The CDR3 sequence: CASSFGQGEQYF. In DNA, the CDR3 is TGTGCCAGCAGCTTCGGACAGGGCGAGCAGTACTTC.

The V gene is TRBV7-9, the J gene TRBJ2-3; 13 bases fit TRBD2. The CDR3 length is 19 residues. In germline, CDR1 is SEHNR, CDR2 FQNEAQ (reference sequence). The J segment lost 0 bases and the V segment lost 5 bases, leaving 11 bases of the junction unmatched. CDR3 residues: CASSPGLAGEGLSTDTQYF. CDR3 DNA: TGTGCCAGCAGCCCTGGACTAGCGGGAGAGGGGTTGAGCACAGATACGCAGTATTTT.

This clone was counted once. The rearrangement links TRBV7-2 to TRBJ1-6; 7 bases map to TRBD1. CDR3 length equals 12 residues. Unmatched junction bases numbered 6, after V lost 3 bases and J lost 16 bases. Per germline, CDR1 SGHTA and CDR2 FQGNSA. This CDR3 is CASSLLTGRLHF. As DNA, the CDR3 is TGTGCCAGCAGCTTGCTGACAGGGCGTCTCCACTTT. Using reference TRBV7-2 and TRBJ1-6 for the parts outside the CDR3, the full variable domain is GAGVSQSPSNKVTEKGKDVELRCDPISGHTALYWYRQSLGQGLEFLIYFQGNSAPDKSGLPSDRFSAERTGGSVSTLTIQRTQQEDSAVYLCASSLLTGRLHFGNGTRLTVT.

V gene TRBV28 combines with J gene TRBJ2-4; D remains ambiguous. Deletions cut 3 bases from V and 0 bases from J, with 6 bases between. CDR1 and CDR2 from the germline V gene are MDHEN and SYDVKM. The CDR3 has 14 amino acids. CDR3 bases: TGTGCCAGCAGTTTGATTCTAGCCAAAAACATTCAGTACTTC. It yields the protein CASSLILAKNIQYF.

The rearrangement uses TRBV5-4 and TRBJ2-5; TRBD2 matches at 16 bases. Trimming at V came to 0 bases and at J to 5 bases, leaving 1 base not matched to a gene. The CDR3 is 16 residues long. Germline CDR1 and CDR2: SGHNT and YYREEE (reference sequence). The CDR3 bases are TGTGCCAGCAGCTTGGGGGGACTAGCGGGAGGGGAGACCCAGTACTTC. Translated: CASSLGGLAGGETQYF.

Worth noting for this clone: The sample contains more than one DNA sequence encoding this CDR3. V gene TRBV6-5 combines with J gene TRBJ2-6; D is perhaps TRBD1 (6 bases). Germline CDR1 is MNHEY and CDR2 is SVGAGI. V lost 0 bases and J lost 4, with 10 bases in between. The CDR3 consists of 16 residues. The CDR3 protein is CASSYSSGAGANVLTF. CDR3 DNA sequence: TGTGCCAGCAGTTACTCATCAGGGGCCGGGGCCAACGTCCTGACTTTC.

The chain recombines TRBV4-2 with TRBJ2-5; the D is unclear. From germline, CDR1 is LGHNA and CDR2 YNFKEQ. Trimming removed 3 bases from V and 0 bases from J, with 8 bases in between. The CDR3 runs 14 residues. The CDR3 reads CASSQGRYQETQYF. CDR3 nucleotide sequence: TGTGCCAGCAGCCAGGGAAGGTACCAAGAGACCCAGTACTTC.